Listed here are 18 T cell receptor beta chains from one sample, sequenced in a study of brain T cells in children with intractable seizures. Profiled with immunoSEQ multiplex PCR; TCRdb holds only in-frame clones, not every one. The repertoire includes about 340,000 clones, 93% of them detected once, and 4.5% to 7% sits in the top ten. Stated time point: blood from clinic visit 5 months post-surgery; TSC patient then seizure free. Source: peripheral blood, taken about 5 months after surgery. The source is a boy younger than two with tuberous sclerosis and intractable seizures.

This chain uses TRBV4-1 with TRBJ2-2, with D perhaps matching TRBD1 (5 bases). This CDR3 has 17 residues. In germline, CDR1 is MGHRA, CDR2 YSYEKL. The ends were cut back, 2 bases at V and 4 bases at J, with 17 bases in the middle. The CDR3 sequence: CASSQRARQGATGELFF. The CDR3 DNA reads TGCGCCAGCAGCCAAAGGGCGAGGCAGGGCGCCACCGGGGAGCTGTTTTTT.

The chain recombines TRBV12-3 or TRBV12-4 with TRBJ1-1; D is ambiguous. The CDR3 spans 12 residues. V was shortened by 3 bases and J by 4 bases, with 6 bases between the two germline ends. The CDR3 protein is CASSLSSTEAFF. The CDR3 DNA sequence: TGTGCCAGCAGTTTGAGCAGCACTGAAGCTTTCTTT.

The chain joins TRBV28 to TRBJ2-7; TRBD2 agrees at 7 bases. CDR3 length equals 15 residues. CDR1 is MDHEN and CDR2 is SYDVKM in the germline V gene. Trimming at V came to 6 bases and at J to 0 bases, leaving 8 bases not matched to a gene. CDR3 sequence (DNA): TGTGCCAGCAGCGGCCTCGAGCGGGGCTCCTACGAGCAGTACTTC. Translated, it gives CASSGLERGSYEQYF.

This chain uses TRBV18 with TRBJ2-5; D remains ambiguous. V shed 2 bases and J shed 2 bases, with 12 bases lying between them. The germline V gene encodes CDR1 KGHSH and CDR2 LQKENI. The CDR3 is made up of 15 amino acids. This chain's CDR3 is CASSPYPRPQETQYF. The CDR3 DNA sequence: TGTGCCAGCTCACCATACCCCAGACCTCAAGAGACCCAGTACTTC. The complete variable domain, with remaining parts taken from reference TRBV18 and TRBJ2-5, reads NAGVMQNPRHLVRRRGQEARLRCSPMKGHSHVYWYRQLPEEGLKFMVYLQKENIIDESGMPKERFSAEFPKEGPSILRIQQVVRGDSAAYFCASSPYPRPQETQYFGPGTRLLVL.

CDR3 sequence (DNA): TGCGCCAGCAGCTTGGGTTTCGACTACGAGCAGTACTTC. Translated, it gives CASSLGFDYEQYF. The V gene is TRBV5-1, the J gene TRBJ2-7; D not certain. Germline CDR1 SGHRS, CDR2 YFSETQ. Trimming left V 0 bases short and J 3 bases short, with 7 bases between. The CDR3 totals 13 residues.

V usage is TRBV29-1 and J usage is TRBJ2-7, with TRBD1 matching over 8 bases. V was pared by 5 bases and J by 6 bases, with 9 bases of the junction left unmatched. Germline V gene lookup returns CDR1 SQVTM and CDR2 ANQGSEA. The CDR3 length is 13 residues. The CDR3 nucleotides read TGCAGCGTTATCCCAGGGGGCTCGGGCGAGCAGTACTTC. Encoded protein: CSVIPGGSGEQYF.

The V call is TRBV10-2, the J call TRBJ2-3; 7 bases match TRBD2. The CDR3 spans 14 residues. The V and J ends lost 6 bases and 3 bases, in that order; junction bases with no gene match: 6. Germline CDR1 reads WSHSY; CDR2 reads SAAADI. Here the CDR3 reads CASRAAGTTDTQYF. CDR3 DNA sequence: TGCGCCAGCAGGGCAGCGGGAACTACAGATACGCAGTATTTT.

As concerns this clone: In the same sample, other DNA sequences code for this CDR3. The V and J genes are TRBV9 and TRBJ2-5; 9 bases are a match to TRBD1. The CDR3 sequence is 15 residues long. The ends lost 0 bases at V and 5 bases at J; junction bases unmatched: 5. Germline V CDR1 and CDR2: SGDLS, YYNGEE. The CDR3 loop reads CASSVGTGGRETQYF. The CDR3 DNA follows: TGTGCCAGCAGCGTAGGAACAGGGGGCCGTGAGACCCAGTACTTC.

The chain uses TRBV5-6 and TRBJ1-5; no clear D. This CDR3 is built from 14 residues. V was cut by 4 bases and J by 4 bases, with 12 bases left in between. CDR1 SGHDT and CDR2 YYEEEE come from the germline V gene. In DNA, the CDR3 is TGTGCCAGCAGCGCCATTCTAGGAAATCAGCCCCAGCATTTT. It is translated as CASSAILGNQPQHF.

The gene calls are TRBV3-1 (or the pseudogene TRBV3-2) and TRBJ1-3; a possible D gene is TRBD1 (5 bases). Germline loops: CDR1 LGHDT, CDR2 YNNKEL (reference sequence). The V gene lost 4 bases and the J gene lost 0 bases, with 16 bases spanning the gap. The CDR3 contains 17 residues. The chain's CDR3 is CASSPTERAISGNTIYF. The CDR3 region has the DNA TGTGCCAGCAGCCCGACAGAAAGAGCTATCTCTGGAAACACCATATATTTT.

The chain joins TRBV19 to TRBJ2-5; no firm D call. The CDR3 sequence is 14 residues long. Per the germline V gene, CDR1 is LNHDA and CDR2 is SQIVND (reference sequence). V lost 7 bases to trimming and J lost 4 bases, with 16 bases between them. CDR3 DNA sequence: TGTGCCAGTACCGATGTGAAGGGTTCAGAGACCCAGTACTTC. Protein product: CASTDVKGSETQYF.

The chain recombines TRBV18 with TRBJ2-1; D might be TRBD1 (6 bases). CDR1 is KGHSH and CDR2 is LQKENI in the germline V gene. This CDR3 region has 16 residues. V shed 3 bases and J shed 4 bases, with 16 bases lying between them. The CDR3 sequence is CASSPFLQDRYNEQFF. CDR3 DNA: TGTGCCAGCTCACCGTTTCTCCAGGACAGATACAATGAGCAGTTCTTC.

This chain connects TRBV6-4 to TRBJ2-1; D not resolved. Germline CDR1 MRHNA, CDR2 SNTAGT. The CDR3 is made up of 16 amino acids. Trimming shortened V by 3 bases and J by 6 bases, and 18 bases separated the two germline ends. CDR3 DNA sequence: TGTGCCAGCAGTGATATTTACCCGGCCACTGTCAATGAGCAGTTCTTC. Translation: CASSDIYPATVNEQFF.

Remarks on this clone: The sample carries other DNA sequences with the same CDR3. CDR3 DNA: TGTGCCAGCAGCTCCCGGACGGCCTACGAGCAGTACTTC. Residues: CASSSRTAYEQYF. The V gene is TRBV11-3, the J gene TRBJ2-7, with D unresolved. Trimming removed 4 bases at V and 2 bases at J, with 9 bases between. Germline CDR1 reads SGHNT; CDR2 reads YENEEA. The CDR3 has 13 residues.

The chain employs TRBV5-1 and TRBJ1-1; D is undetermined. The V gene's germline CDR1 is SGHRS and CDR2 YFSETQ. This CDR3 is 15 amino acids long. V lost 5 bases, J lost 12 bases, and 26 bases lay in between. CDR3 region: CASRVGKAGSRGTFF. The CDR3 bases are TGCGCCAGCAGAGTCGGTAAGGCGGGGAGTCGTGGAACTTTCTTT.

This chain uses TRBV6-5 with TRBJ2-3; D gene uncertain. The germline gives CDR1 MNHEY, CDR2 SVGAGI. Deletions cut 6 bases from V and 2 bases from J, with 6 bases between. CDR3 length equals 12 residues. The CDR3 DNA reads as TGTGCCAGCAGCGCTCTCACAGATACGCAGTATTTT. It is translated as CASSALTDTQYF.

The CDR3 DNA is TGTGCCAGCAGCTGGGGGGAGCGGGGCAATGAGCAGTTCTTC. Its protein is CASSWGERGNEQFF. V usage is TRBV5-4 and J usage is TRBJ2-1; 7 bases are a match to TRBD2. CDR1 and CDR2 (germline): SGHNT, YYREEE (reference sequence). The CDR3 length is 14 residues. V lost 3 bases and J lost 6; bases outside the gene matches: 6.

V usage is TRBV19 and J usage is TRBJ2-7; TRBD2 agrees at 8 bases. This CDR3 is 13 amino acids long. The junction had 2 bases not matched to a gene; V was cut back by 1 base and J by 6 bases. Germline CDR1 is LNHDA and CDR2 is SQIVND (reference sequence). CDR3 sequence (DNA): TGTGCCAGTAGTATAGGGACTAGCAGCGAGCAGTACTTC. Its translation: CASSIGTSSEQYF.